Listed here are 11 T cell receptor beta chains from one sample, sequenced in a study of regulatory T cells in long-lasting Graves disease. Assembly of TCR beta libraries relied on iRepertoire HTBI primers together with Arm-PCR of CDR3 regions. A single record per CDR3 protein comes from TCRdb applying MiXCR to the multiplex PCR reads. The repertoire holds over 500,000 distinct CDR3 sequences, around 15% seen once, with 9.5% to 15% in the top ten. The time point: newly diagnosed GD, antithyroid drugs for less than 3 months. PBMCs were the source of the RNA used for TCR sequencing. The sample was also reused in another study, on T cells in Graves' hyperthyroidism and ophthalmopathy.

The sample here was peripheral blood mononuclear cells (PBMCs), taken at new diagnosis, from a patient treated with antithyroid drugs. The receptor source for this set is a man younger than 35 with Graves disease.

This clonotype has more than one count but fewer than ten. The V call is TRBV4-1, the J call TRBJ1-5, with D maybe TRBD1 (5 bases). V was clipped by 2 bases and J by 0 bases, with 11 bases between them. CDR1 and CDR2 (germline): MGHRA, YSYEKL. The CDR3 extends over 16 amino acids. Written as DNA, the CDR3 is TGCGCCAGCAGCCAACGACAGAGTTATAGCAATCAGCCCCAGCATTTT. It translates to CASSQRQSYSNQPQHF.

Only a few counts were recorded for this clonotype. The chain recombines TRBV24-1 with TRBJ1-5; no clear D gene. Trimming took 8 bases from V and 5 from J, leaving 12 bases between them. The CDR3 runs to 13 residues. Looked up from germline, CDR1 is KGHDR and CDR2 is SFDVKD. Here the CDR3 reads CATTKGFDQPQHF. The CDR3 DNA sequence: TGTGCCACCACCAAGGGATTTGATCAGCCCCAGCATTTT.

V usage is TRBV10-2 and J usage is TRBJ1-1; D unclear. The CDR3 consists of 12 residues. Trimming removed 3 bases at V and 8 bases at J, with 10 bases between. CDR1 is WSHSY and CDR2 is SAAADI in the germline V gene. CDR3 DNA sequence: TGCGCCAGCAGTGACGTCAAAGGGGAAGCTTTCTTT. It yields the protein CASSDVKGEAFF.

This clonotype was recorded at least ten times. The rearrangement uses TRBV12-3 or TRBV12-4 and TRBJ1-5, with D perhaps matching TRBD1 (5 bases). This CDR3 has 12 residues. Trimming removed 6 bases from V and 6 bases from J, with 9 bases in between. The CDR3 loop reads CASRQGGQPQHF. In DNA, the CDR3 is TGTGCCAGCAGGCAGGGAGGTCAGCCCCAGCATTTT.

This clonotype was counted ten times or more. The chain couples TRBV10-3 to TRBJ2-5; D not certain. The germline CDR1 and CDR2 sequences are ENHRY and SYGVKD. Trimming removed 4 bases from V and 5 bases from J, with 8 bases in between. The CDR3 runs 12 residues. This CDR3 is CAISGSKETQYF. In DNA, the CDR3 is TGTGCCATCAGTGGGTCCAAGGAGACCCAGTACTTC.

J is TRBJ1-1 and V is TRBV29-1; D unresolved. The CDR3 contains 13 residues. Trimming shortened V by 1 base and J by 5 bases, and 11 bases separated the two germline ends. The germline CDR1 and CDR2 sequences are SQVTM and ANQGSEA. In DNA, the CDR3 is TGCAGCGTTGAAGCTAGGATTTCGACTGAAGCTTTCTTT. As protein: CSVEARISTEAFF. Variable domain in full (rest from reference TRBV29-1 and TRBJ1-1): SAVISQKPSRDICQRGTSLTIQCQVDSQVTMMFWYRQQPGQSLTLIATANQGSEATYESGFVIDKFPISRPNLTFSTLTVSNMSPEDSSIYLCSVEARISTEAFFGQGTRLTVV.

The chain recombines TRBV6-1 with TRBJ1-1, with D perhaps matching TRBD1 (5 bases). The CDR3 extends over 14 amino acids. The ends were cut back, 5 bases at V and 8 bases at J, with 18 bases in the middle. Germline-derived CDR1 and CDR2 are MNHNS and SASEGT. In nucleotides, the CDR3 is TGTGCCAGCAGTCGCGGGGACGAGTTGTTGGAAGCTTTCTTT. This translates into CASSRGDELLEAFF.

This clonotype was observed many times. The V call is TRBV6-2 or TRBV6-3, the J call TRBJ2-7; either TRBD1 or TRBD2 may fit D (6 bases each). CDR3 length: 15 residues. V gave up 2 bases and J gave up 2 bases, with 13 bases separating them. Germline V gene sequence: CDR1 MNHEY, CDR2 SVGEGT. The CDR3 coding sequence is TGTGCCAGCAGTTACCCTACTAGGGGGGCCTACGAGCAGTACTTC. Amino acids: CASSYPTRGAYEQYF.

The chain joins TRBV6-1 to TRBJ1-2; possibly TRBD1 for D (5 bases). Trimming shortened V by 10 bases and J by 8 bases, and 14 bases separated the two germline ends. The CDR3 contains 11 residues. In germline, CDR1 is MNHNS, CDR2 SASEGT. CDR3: CATYRGGGYTF. CDR3 DNA: TGTGCCACCTATCGGGGGGGGGGCTACACCTTC.

The sample holds many counts of this clonotype. The CDR3 DNA follows: TGTGCCAGCAGCTCGCGCCACACTTCAGGGAATTACAATGAGCAGTTCTTC. Its protein is CASSSRHTSGNYNEQFF. The V gene is TRBV13, the J gene TRBJ2-1, with TRBD1 as a possible D gene (5 bases). This CDR3 comprises 17 residues. The germline V gene encodes CDR1 PRHDT and CDR2 FYEKMQ (reference sequence). V shed 4 bases and J shed 4 bases, with 20 bases lying between them.

This clonotype was detected ten times or more. The rearrangement uses TRBV27 and TRBJ2-3, with 9 positions matching TRBD1. This CDR3 is 16 amino acids long. Looked up from germline, CDR1 is MNHEY and CDR2 is SMNVEV (reference sequence). Unmatched junction bases numbered 7, after V lost 3 bases and J lost 3 bases. DNA for the CDR3: TGTGCCAGCAGTTTCCTGGGACAGGGTGGGACAGATACGCAGTATTTT. This sequence encodes CASSFLGQGGTDTQYF.